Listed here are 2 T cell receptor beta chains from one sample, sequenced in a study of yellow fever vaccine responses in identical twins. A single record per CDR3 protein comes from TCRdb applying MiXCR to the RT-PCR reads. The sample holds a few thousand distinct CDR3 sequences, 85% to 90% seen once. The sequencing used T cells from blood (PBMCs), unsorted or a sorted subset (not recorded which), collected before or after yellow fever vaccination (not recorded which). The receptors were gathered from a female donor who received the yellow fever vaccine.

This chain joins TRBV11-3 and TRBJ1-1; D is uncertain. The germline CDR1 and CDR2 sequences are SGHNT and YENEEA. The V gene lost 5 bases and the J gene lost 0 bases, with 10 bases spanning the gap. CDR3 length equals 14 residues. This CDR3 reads CASSLGRMNTEAFF. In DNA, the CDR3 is TGTGCCAGCAGCCTAGGACGGATGAACACTGAAGCTTTCTTT.

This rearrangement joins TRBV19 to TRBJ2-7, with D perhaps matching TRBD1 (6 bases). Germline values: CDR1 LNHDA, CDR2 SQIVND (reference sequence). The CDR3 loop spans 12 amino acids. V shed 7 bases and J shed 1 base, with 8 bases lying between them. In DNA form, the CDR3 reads TGTGCCAGTACCGACAGGTCCTACGAGCAGTACTTC. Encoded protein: CASTDRSYEQYF.